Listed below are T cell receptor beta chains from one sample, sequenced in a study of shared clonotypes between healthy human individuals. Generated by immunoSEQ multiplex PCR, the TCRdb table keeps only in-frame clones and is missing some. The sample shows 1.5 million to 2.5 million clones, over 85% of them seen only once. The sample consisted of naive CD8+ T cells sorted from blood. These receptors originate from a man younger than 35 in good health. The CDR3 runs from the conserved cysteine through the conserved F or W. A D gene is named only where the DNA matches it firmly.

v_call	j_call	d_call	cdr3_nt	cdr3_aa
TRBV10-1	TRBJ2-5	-	TGCGCCAGCAGTGAGGGCGGACCTCAAGAGACCCAGTACTTC	CASSEGGPQETQYF
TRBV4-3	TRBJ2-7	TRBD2	TGCGCCAGCAGCCAAGTGCTAGCGGGAGGTGCCCACGAGCAGTACTTC	CASSQVLAGGAHEQYF
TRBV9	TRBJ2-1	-	TGTGCCAGCAGCGTAGGCGACGAAAATGAGCAGTTCTTC	CASSVGDENEQFF
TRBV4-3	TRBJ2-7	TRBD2	TGCGCCAGCAGCCAAGGGGGAGGGAGCTCCTACGAGCAGTACTTC	CASSQGGGSSYEQYF
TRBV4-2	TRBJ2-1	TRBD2	TGTGCCAGCAGCCAAGATGAACTAGCGGGTCCCAATGAGCAGTTCTTC	CASSQDELAGPNEQFF
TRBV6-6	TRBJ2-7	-	TGTGCCAGCAGTTGGCCGAGTACCTACGAGCAGTACTTC	CASSWPSTYEQYF
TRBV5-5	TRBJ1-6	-	TGTGCCAGCAGCTTGGACAGGGCGAATTCACCCCTCCACTTT	CASSLDRANSPLHF
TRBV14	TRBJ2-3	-	TGTGCCAGCAGCCTCGTCGGGAACACAGATACGCAGTATTTT	CASSLVGNTDTQYF
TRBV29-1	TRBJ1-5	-	TGCAGCTGGACAGATAGCAATCAGCCCCAGCATTTT	CSWTDSNQPQHF
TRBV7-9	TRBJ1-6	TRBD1	TGTGCCAGCAGCTTAAATCAGGGGGTAAATTCACCCCTCCACTTT	CASSLNQGVNSPLHF
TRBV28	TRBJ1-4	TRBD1	TGTGCCAGCAGTTTATATCAGGGGGCAACTAATGAAAAACTGTTTTTT	CASSLYQGATNEKLFF